This T cell receptor (beta chain) originates from a study of spatial heterogeneity in lung cancer (dated by TCRdb to between 2017 and 2020). General notes on the study: Beta-chain transcripts were consistently detected in greater numbers than alpha-chain transcripts, which likely reflects a higher abundance of beta-chain transcripts. TCR transcript counts in tumor regions correlated strongly with a T cell transcriptional module score from matched bulk RNA-seq. At surgery, some 220 tumor regions, around 64 matched nontumor lung samples and a few dozen PBMC samples were TCR-sequenced for both alpha and beta chains. In the raw uncorrected reads, each unique combination of TCR and UMI appeared on average more than ten times. In non-small cell lung cancer, the study made a quantitative comparison of TCR alpha and beta repertoires among multiple tumor regions, matched nontumor lung and blood. The study linked features of the TCR repertoire to counts of nonsynonymous mutations, which were determined by whole-exome sequencing of tumor tissue.

Sequences SGHNT (CDR1) and YYREEE (CDR2) are obtained from the germline V gene (reference sequence). Trimming costs V 1 base and J 2 bases, and their ends lie 13 bases apart. Including the terminal cysteine and phenylalanine, the CDR3 comprises 16 residues. Of the read, only the CDR3 DNA is kept; its 48 bases are in frame from base 1. Of note for this clonotype: Its antigen is currently not known. No base quality information exists; no much larger clone differs at one position.

Explained via the paper, the time point label denotes: sample taken at primary tumor resection. Samples were obtained from approximately 72 patients with early-stage, untreated non-small cell lung cancer from the lung TRACERx cohort. Whole RNA extracted from tumor and nontumor lung tissue, or from cryopreserved PBMC samples, was used for TCR sequencing without cell sorting. A patient was chosen for TCR sequencing only when enough RNA was available from at least two tumor regions. A lung pathologist reviewed the tumor and adjacent nontumor lung specimens before the specimens were selected. The method was 5' RACE. Data came from a NextSeq 500. The TCR library protocol attached a unique molecular identifier to each TCR cDNA molecule to allow correction of PCR and sequencing errors. The study's processing was this. TCR identification, UMI-based error correction and CDR3 extraction were performed with Decombinator tools. TCRs above a frequency of 2 per 1,000, corresponding to the top 1% of the tumor frequency distribution, were defined as expanded. Expanded tumor TCRs statistically deemed absent (corrected P<0.05) from at least one tumor region were classed as regional, and all other expanded tumor TCRs were classed as ubiquitous. Each repertoire was subsampled 100 times to 5,000 TCRs, after which Renyi diversity was computed with the R vegan package. To build CDR3 similarity networks, amino acid triplet string-kernel similarity was used, and CDR3s were connected when their pairwise similarity was above 0.82. TCRdb reworked the public reads: Q25 trimming with fastp, MiXCR clone assembly, productive beta chains retained. Here each entry gathers all rows of one CDR3 protein and keeps the most common genes and DNA. The V and J calls were not made by the authors but by TCRdb's processing. This sample holds about 7,100 distinct CDR3 sequences; roughly 6.5% were observed only once. The top ten clonotypes cover 8.3% of the sample.

General findings and caveats noted by the study authors: Confirming at a functional level the hypothesis that regional TCRs recognize regional mutations was considered to require additional single-cell paired TCR alpha and beta sequencing. A correlation was observed between the number of expanded intratumoral alpha and beta TCRs and the tumor nonsynonymous mutation count. Counts of ubiquitous and regional expanded TCRs correlated with counts of ubiquitous and regional nonsynonymous mutations, respectively. Estimated TCR-seq coverage of tumor T cells was only 5.5% to 8% for alpha chains and 13% for beta chains.

This TCR was recovered from a male donor with early-stage non-small cell lung cancer. The chain couples TRBV5-4 to TRBJ2-1; the D gene may be TRBD1 or TRBD2, since each aligns over 6 bases. The sequenced sample was lung tumor tissue, obtained at surgery. Here the CDR3 is given as CASSLRGELTYNEQFF. The base sequence is TGTGCCAGCAGCTTGAGGGGGGAACTCACCTACAATGAGCAGTTCTTC.